This paragraph reports one TCR beta chain. Under the authors' procedure: Reference gene primer amplification in the assay estimated nucleated cell counts. Data came from immunoSEQ multiplex PCR; TCRdb stores just in-frame clones and leaves some out. V and J calls and clone size are those listed in that table; D and trimming were worked out from the DNA. This sample has around 100,000 clones, with 81% found just once. The data were taken from a study of blood T cell repertoires in COVID-19. On the study more broadly: Samples representing acute and convalescent COVID-19 were sourced from the United States, Italy and Spain. T cells, B-cell-depleted T cells, or PBMCs supplied cDNA or gDNA.

V dropped 4 bases and J dropped 7; count of bases not matched to a gene: 11. CDR3 size: 16 residues. Germline V gives CDR1 SGDLS, CDR2 YYNGEE. This receptor was obtained from a middle-aged man with acute or convalescent COVID-19. The specimen sequenced was peripheral blood. This chain uses TRBV9 with TRBJ1-6; 7 nucleotides agree with TRBD1. This CDR3 reads CASSPRVGTENSPLHF. CDR3 nucleotides: TGTGCCAGCAGCCCGAGGGTAGGGACAGAAAATTCACCCCTCCACTTT.